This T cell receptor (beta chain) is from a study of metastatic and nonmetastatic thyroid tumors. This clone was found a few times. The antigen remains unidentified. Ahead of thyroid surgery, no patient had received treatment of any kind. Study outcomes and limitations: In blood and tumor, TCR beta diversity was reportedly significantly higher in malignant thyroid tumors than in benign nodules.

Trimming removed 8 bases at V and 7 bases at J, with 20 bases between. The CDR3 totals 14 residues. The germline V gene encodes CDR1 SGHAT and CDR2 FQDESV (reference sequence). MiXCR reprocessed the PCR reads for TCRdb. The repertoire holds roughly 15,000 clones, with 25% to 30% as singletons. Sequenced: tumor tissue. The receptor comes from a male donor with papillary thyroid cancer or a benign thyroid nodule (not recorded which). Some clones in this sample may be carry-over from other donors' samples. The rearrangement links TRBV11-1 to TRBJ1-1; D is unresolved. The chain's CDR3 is CASSLDPGAREAFF. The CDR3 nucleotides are TGTGCCAGCTCGCTAGATCCCGGAGCGCGTGAAGCTTTCTTT.